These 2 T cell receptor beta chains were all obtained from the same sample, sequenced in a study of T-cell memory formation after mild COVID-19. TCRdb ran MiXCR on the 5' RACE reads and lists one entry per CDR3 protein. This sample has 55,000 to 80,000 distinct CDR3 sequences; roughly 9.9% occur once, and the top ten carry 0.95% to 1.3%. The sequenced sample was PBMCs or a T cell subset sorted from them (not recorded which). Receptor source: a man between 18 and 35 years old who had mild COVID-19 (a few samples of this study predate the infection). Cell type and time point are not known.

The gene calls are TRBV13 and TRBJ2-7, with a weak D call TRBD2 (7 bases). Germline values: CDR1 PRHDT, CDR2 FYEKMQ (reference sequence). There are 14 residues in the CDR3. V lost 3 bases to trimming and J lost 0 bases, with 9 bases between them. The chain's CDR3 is CASSFGGRSYEQYV. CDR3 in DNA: TGTGCCAGCAGCTTCGGGGGGCGCTCCTACGAGCAGTACGTC.

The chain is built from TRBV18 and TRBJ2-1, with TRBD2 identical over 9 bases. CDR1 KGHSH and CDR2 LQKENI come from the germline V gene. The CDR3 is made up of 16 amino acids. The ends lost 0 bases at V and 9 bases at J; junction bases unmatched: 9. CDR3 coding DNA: TGTGCCAGCTCACCACCGAGTGGCGGGGGGGCAGGTGAGCAGTTCTTC. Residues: CASSPPSGGGAGEQFF.